This TCR beta chain was recorded in a study of CD8 T cells in Susac syndrome. Of note for this clonotype: The antigen remains unidentified.

After extraction with the RNeasy kit, about 0.45 to 1 ug of the RNA was reverse transcribed using random hexamers. By means of immunoSEQ multiplex PCR, TCR beta CDR3 spanning 54 Vbeta and 13 Jbeta underwent amplification. MiXCR, applied by TCRdb to the immunoSEQ multiplex PCR reads, yields one record per CDR3 protein. Here the sample spans approximately 150,000 distinct CDR3 sequences, roughly 94% being singletons. Study-wide results and caveats: It was acknowledged in the study that its TCR sequencing and HLA analysis involved a relatively small number of individuals.

Germline CDR1 is KGHSH and CDR2 is LQKENI. Trimming pared 6 bases from V and 4 bases from J, leaving 12 bases between. CDR3 length: 13 amino acids. Material: CD4+ T cells from PBMCs. This clonotype originated in a human donor in good health. The V and J genes are TRBV18 and TRBJ1-2; the D gene is possibly TRBD1 (5 bases). The CDR3 bases are TGTGCCAGCTCGGAGGGGAGTAGCTATGGCTACACCTTC. Protein product: CASSEGSSYGYTF.